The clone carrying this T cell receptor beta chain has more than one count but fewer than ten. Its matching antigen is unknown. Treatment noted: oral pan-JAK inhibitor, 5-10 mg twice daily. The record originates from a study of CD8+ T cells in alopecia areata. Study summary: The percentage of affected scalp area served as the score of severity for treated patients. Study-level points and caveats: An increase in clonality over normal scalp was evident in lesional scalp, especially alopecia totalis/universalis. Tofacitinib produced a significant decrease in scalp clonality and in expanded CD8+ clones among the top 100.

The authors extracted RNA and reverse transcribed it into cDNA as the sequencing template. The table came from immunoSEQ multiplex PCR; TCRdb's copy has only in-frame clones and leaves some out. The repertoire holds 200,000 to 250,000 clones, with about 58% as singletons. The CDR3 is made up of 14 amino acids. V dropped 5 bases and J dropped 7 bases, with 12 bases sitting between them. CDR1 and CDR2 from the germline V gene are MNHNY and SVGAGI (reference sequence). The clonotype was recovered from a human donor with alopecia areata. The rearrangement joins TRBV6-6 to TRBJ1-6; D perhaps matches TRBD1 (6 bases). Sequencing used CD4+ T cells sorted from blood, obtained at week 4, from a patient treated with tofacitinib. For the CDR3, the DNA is TGTGCCAGCAGTCCCCGCAGGGGCAATTCACCCCTCCACTTT. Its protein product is CASSPRRGNSPLHF.